This TCR beta chain was identified during a study of CD8+ T cells in alopecia areata. Study-wide context: Tofacitinib therapy lasting 6 to 18 months was followed by 6 months off drug. Whole-study findings and limits: Greater clonality was observed in lesional scalp samples, especially alopecia totalis/universalis, versus normal scalp.

Trimming stripped 2 bases from V and 9 bases from J, with 23 bases between. Germline V gene data show CDR1 as SGDLS and CDR2 as YYNGEE. This CDR3 comprises 16 residues. Comment on this clone: The antigen is undetermined.

Treatment reported: oral pan-JAK inhibitor, 5-10 mg twice daily. Collected material from alopecia areata patients comprised lesional scalp punch biopsies and peripheral blood. Extracted from the samples, RNA was reverse transcribed into cDNA to serve as the sequencing template. Profiling relied on immunoSEQ multiplex PCR, and the TCRdb table lists in-frame clones only, not all of them. The table lists roughly 180,000 clones, roughly three fifths of them singletons, with approximately 3.4% in the top ten. The source is a human donor with alopecia areata. Sample: CD4+ T cells sorted from blood, taken at week 4, from a patient treated with tofacitinib. The rearrangement links TRBV9 to TRBJ1-2; D gene uncertain. The CDR3: CASSVDYSSRLGSYTF. DNA for the CDR3: TGTGCCAGCAGCGTTGATTACTCTTCTCGACTGGGGAGCTACACCTTC.